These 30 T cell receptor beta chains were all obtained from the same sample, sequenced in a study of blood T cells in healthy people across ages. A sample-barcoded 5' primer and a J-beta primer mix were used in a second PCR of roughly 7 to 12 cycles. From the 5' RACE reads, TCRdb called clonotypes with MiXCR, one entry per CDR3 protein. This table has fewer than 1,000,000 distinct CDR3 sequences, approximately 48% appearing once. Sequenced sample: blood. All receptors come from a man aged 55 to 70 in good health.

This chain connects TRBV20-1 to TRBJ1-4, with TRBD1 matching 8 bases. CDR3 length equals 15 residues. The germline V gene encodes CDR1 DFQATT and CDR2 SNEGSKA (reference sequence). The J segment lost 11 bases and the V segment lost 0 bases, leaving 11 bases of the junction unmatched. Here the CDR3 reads CSARDQGAEGEKLFF. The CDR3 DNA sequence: TGCAGTGCTAGAGATCAGGGGGCTGAAGGTGAGAAACTGTTTTTT.

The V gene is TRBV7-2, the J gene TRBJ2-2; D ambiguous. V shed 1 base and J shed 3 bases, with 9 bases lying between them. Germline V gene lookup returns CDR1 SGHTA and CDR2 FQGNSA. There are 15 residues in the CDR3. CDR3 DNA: TGTGCCAGCAGCTTAGTGTCTCGACACACCGGGGAGCTGTTTTTT. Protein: CASSLVSRHTGELFF.

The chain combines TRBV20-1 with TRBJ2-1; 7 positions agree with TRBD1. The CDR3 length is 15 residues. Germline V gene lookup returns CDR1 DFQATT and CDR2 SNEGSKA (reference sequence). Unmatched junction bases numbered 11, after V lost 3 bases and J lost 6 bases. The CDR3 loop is CSARSTGARSNEQFF. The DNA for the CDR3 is TGCAGTGCTAGGTCCACAGGGGCGCGAAGCAATGAGCAGTTCTTC.

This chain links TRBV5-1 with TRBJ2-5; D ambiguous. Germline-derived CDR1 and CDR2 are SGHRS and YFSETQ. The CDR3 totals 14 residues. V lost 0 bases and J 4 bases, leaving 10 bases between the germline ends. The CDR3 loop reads CASSLGMGSETQYF. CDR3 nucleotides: TGCGCCAGCAGCTTGGGTATGGGGTCAGAGACCCAGTACTTC.

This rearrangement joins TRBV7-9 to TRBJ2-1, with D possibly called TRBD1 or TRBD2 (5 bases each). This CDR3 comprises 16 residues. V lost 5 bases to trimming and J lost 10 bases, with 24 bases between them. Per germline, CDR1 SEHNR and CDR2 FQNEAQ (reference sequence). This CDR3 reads CASSPNLGGVGAEQFF. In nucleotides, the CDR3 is TGTGCCAGCAGCCCCAATTTAGGAGGCGTTGGGGCGGAGCAGTTCTTC.

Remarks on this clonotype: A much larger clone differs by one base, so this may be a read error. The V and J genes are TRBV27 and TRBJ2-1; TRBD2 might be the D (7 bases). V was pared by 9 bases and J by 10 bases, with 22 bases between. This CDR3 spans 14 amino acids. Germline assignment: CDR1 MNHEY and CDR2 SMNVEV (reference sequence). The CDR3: CASRLRGGSYEQFF. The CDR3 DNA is TGTGCCAGTCGCTTAAGGGGGGGCTCCTACGAGCAGTTCTTC.

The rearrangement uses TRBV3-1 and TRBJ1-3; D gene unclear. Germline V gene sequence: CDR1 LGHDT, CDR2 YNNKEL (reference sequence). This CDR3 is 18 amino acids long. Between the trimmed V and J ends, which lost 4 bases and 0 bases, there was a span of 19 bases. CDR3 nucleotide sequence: TGTGCCAGCAGCCTCGTCTTCTTCCCTTCGAGCTCTGGAAACACCATATATTTT. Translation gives CASSLVFFPSSSGNTIYF.

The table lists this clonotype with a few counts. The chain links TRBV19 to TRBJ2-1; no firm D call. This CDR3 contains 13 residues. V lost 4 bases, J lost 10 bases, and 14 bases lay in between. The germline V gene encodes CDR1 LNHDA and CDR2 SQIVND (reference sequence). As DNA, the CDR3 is TGTGCCAGTAGTAGACTGGATCTACGGGAGCAGTTCTTC. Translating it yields CASSRLDLREQFF.

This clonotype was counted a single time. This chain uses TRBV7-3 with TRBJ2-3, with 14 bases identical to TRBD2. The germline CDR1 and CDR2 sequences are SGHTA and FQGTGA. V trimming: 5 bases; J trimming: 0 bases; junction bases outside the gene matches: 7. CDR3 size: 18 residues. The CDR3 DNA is TGTGCCAGCAGCCGGGGGACTAGCGGGGGAACTAGCACAGATACGCAGTATTTT. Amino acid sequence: CASSRGTSGGTSTDTQYF.

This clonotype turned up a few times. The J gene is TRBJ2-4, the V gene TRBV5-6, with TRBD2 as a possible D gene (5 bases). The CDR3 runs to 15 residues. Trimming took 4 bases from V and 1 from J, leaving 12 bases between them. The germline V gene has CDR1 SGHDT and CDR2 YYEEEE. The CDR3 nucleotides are TGTGCCAGCAGCACAACGGGGATGGCCAAAAACATTCAGTACTTC. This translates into CASSTTGMAKNIQYF.

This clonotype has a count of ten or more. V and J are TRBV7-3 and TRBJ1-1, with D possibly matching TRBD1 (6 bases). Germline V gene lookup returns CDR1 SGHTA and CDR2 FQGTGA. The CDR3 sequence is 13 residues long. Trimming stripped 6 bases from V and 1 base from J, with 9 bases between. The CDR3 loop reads CASSLDRNTEAFF. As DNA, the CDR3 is TGTGCCAGCAGTTTGGACAGGAACACTGAAGCTTTCTTT.

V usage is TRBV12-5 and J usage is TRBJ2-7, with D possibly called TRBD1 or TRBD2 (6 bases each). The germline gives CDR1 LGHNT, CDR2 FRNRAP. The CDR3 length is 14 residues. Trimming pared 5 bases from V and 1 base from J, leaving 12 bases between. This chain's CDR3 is CASGVGGESYEQYF. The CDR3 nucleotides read TGTGCTAGTGGTGTCGGGGGCGAGTCCTACGAGCAGTACTTC.

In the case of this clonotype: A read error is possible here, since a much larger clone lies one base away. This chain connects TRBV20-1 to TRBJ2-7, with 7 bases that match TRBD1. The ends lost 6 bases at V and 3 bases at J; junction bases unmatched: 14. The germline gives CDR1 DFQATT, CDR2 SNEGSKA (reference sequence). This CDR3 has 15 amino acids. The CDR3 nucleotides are TGCAGTGCCCAGACAGGGCCCACCTTCGACTACGAGCAGTACTTC. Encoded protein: CSAQTGPTFDYEQYF.

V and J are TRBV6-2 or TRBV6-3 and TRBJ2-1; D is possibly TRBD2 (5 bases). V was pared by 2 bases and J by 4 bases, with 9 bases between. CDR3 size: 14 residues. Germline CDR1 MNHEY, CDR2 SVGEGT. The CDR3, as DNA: TGTGCCAGCAGTTACAGATCGGGGTACAATGAGCAGTTCTTC. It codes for CASSYRSGYNEQFF.

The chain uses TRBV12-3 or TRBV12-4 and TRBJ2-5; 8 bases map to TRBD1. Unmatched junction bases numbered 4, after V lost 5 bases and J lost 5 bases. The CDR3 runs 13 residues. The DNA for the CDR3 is TGTGCCAGCAGTATCAGGGGGCGGGAGACCCAGTACTTC. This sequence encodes CASSIRGRETQYF.

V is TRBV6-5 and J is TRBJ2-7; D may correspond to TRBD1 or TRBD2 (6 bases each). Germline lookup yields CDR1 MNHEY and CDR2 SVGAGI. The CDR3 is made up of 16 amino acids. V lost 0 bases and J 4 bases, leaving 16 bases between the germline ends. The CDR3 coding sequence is TGTGCCAGCAGTTACTCGGAGCGGGCGACAGGATACGAGCAGTACTTC. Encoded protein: CASSYSERATGYEQYF.

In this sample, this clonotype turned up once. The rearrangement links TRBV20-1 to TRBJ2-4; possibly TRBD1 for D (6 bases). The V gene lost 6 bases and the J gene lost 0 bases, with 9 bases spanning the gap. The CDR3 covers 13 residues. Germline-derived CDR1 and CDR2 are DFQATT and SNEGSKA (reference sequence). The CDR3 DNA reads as TGCAGTGCCACAGGGATAGCCAAAAACATTCAGTACTTC. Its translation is CSATGIAKNIQYF.

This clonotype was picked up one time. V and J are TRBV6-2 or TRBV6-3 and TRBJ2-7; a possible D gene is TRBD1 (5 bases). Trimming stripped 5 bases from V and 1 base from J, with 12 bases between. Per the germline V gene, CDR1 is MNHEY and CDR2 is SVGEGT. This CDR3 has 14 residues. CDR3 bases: TGTGCCAGCAGTCCCCTACAGGAATCCTACGAGCAGTACTTC. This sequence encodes CASSPLQESYEQYF.

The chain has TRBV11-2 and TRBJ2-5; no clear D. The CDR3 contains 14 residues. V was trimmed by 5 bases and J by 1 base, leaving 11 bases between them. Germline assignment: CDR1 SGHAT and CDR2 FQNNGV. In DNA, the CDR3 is TGTGCCAGCAGCCGCGACCCTTTCCAAGAGACCCAGTACTTC. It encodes CASSRDPFQETQYF.

The CDR3 reads CASSPQPSNYGYTF. CDR3 DNA: TGTGCCAGCAGTCCCCAGCCCTCTAACTATGGCTACACCTTC. The rearrangement links TRBV27 to TRBJ1-2; no firm D call. Germline lookup yields CDR1 MNHEY and CDR2 SMNVEV (reference sequence). The CDR3 runs 14 residues. Trimming took 5 bases from V and 0 from J, leaving 10 bases between them.

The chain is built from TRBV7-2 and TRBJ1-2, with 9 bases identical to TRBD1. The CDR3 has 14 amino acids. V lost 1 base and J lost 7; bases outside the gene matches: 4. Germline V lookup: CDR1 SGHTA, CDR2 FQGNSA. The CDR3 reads CASSLGDRAGGYTF. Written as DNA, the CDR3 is TGTGCCAGCAGCTTAGGGGACAGGGCCGGTGGCTACACCTTC.

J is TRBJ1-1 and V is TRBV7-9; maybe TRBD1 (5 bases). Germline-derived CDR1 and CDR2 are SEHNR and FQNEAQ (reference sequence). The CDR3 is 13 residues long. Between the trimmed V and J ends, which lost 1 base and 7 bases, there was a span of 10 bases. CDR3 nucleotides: TGTGCCAGCAGCTTAGAGTGGGGCGGTGAAGCTTTCTTT. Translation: CASSLEWGGEAFF.

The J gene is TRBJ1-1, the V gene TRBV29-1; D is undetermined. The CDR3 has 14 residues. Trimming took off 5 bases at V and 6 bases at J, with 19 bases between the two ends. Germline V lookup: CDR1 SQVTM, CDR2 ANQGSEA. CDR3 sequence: CSVIYGRKSAEAFF. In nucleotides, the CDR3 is TGCAGCGTTATTTATGGACGGAAGAGCGCTGAAGCTTTCTTT.

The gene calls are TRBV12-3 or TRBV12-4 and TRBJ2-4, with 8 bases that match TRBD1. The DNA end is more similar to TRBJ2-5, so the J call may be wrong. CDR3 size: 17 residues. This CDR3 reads CASSTIYLTGVGETQYF. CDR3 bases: TGTGCCAGCAGTACGATCTACCTGACAGGGGTTGGGGAGACCCAGTACTTC.

CDR3 sequence reads: CASSTGQDESPLHF. CDR3 DNA: TGTGCCAGCAGTACGGGACAGGACGAATCGCCCCTCCACTTT. V is TRBV6-6 and J is TRBJ1-6, with TRBD1 matching over 8 bases. The CDR3 length is 14 residues. Germline trimming cut 5 bases from V and 13 bases from J; bases unmatched to any gene: 10. From germline, CDR1 is MNHNY and CDR2 SVGAGI (reference sequence).

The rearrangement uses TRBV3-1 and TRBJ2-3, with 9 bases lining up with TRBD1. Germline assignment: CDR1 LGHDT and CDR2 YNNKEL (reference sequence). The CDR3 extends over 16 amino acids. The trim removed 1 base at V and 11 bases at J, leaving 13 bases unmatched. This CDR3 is CASSQVDRGPFDEQYF. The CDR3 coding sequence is TGTGCCAGCAGCCAAGTGGACAGGGGCCCGTTTGACGAGCAGTATTTT.

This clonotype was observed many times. CDR3 sequence: CASSQEIPNGYTF. CDR3 coding DNA: TGTGCCAGCAGCCAAGAAATTCCTAACGGCTACACCTTC. V usage is TRBV14 and J usage is TRBJ1-2; D is unclear. Germline V gives CDR1 SGHDN, CDR2 FVKESK. The CDR3 length is 13 residues. V shed 0 bases and J shed 8 bases, with 10 bases lying between them.

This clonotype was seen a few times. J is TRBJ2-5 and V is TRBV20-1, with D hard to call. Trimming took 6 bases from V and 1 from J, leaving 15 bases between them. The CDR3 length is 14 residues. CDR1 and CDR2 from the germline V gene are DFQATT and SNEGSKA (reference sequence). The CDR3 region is CSASIGWGQETQYF. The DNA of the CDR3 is TGCAGTGCCAGCATTGGGTGGGGCCAAGAGACCCAGTACTTC.

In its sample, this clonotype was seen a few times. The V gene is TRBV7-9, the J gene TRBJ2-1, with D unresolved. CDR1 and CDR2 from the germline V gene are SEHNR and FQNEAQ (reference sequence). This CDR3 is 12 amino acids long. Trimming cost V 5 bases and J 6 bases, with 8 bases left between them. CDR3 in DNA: TGTGCCAGCAGCCCGGCCGCCAATGAGCAGTTCTTC. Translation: CASSPAANEQFF.

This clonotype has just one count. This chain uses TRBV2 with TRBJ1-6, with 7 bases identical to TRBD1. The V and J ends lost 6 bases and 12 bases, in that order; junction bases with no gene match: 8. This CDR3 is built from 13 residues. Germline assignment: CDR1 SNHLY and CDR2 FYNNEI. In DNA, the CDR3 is TGTGCCAGCAGACCTGGACAGGTCCAACCCCTCCACTTT. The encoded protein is CASRPGQVQPLHF.